Detailed here is one T cell receptor (beta chain). Its specificity is not known. The entry originates in a study of shared clonotypes between healthy human individuals. Study conclusions and caveats: Generation probability values for non-shared clonotypes were lower than those for clonotypes shared by all four donors. Sampling included only blood; tissue repertoires likely differ.

Germline assignment: CDR1 SGHRS and CDR2 YFSETQ. The CDR3 has 18 amino acids. The trim removed 2 bases at V and 7 bases at J, leaving 17 bases unmatched. Template for every sorted-subset replicate PCR totaled about 0.2 ug DNA, roughly 30,000 T cell genomes. Original analysis: ImmunoSEQ sequences covered only the junction and lacked quality scores; filtering therefore differed. TCRdb's copy holds only in-frame clones and misses some; the assay was immunoSEQ multiplex PCR. V, J and clone size reflect that table, while D and trimming were determined from the DNA. The sample records about 1.5 million clones, roughly 97% being singletons.

The specimen was naive CD4+ T cells sorted from blood. The subset denotes: CD45RA+ positively selected. V and J are TRBV5-1 and TRBJ2-1; 8 bases map to TRBD1. This clonotype was sampled from a man aged 25-45 years in good health. The CDR3 DNA is TGCGCCAGCAGCTTATCCCCCGCCGGACAGGGCCTTTTGAATGAGCAGTTCTTC. As protein: CASSLSPAGQGLLNEQFF. Full variable domain (rest looked up from reference TRBV5-1 and TRBJ2-1): KAGVTQTPRYLIKTRGQQVTLSCSPISGHRSVSWYQQTPGQGLQFLFEYFSETQRNKGNFPGRFSGRQFSNSRSEMNVSTLELGDSALYLCASSLSPAGQGLLNEQFFGPGTRLTVL.